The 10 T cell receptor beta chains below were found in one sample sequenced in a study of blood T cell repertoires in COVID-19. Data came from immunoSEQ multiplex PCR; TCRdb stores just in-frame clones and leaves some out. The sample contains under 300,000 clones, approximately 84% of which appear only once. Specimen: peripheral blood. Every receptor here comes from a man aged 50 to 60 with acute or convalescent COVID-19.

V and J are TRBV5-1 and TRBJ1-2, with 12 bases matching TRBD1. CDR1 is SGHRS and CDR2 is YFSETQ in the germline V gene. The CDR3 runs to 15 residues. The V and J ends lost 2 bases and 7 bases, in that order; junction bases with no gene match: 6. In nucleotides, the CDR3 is TGCGCCAGCAGCTTATTAGGGACAGGGGGCTTTGGCTACACCTTC. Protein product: CASSLLGTGGFGYTF.

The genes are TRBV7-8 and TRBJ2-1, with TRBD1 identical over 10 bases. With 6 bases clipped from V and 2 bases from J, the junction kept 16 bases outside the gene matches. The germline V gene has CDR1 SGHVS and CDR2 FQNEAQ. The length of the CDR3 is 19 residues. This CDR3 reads CASRGTSPGQGTPYNEQFF. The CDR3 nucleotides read TGTGCCAGCAGGGGCACATCTCCGGGACAGGGGACACCCTACAATGAGCAGTTCTTC.

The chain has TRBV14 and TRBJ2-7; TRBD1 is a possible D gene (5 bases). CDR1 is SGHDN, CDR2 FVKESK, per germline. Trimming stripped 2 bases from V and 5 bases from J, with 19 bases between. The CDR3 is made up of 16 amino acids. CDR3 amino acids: CASSQHLGQGGDEQYF. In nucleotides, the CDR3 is TGTGCCAGCAGCCAACATTTGGGGCAGGGTGGCGACGAGCAGTACTTC.

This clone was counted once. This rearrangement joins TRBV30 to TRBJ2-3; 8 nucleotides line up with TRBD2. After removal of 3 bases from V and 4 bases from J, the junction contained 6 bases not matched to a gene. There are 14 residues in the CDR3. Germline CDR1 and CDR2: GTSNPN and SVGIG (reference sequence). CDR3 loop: CAWRSGGQADTQYF. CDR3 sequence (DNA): TGTGCCTGGAGGTCGGGGGGGCAGGCAGATACGCAGTATTTT.

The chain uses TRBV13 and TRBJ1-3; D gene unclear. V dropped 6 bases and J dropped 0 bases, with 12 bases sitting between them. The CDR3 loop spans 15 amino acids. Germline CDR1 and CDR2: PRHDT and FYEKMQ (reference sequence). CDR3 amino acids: CASREAGSSGNTIYF. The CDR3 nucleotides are TGTGCCAGCAGGGAAGCGGGGAGCTCTGGAAACACCATATATTTT.

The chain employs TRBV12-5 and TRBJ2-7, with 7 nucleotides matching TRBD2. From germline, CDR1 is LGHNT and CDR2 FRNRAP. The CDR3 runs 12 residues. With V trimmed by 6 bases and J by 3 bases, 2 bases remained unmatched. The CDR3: CASGTSDYEQYF. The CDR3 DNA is TGTGCTAGTGGAACTAGCGACTACGAGCAGTACTTC.

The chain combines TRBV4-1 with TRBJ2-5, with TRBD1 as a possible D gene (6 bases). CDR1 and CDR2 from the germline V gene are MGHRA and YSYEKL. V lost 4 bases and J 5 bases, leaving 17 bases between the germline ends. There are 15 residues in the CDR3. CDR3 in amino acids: CASSPENRDVETQYF. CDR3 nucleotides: TGCGCCAGCAGCCCAGAGAACAGGGATGTCGAGACCCAGTACTTC.

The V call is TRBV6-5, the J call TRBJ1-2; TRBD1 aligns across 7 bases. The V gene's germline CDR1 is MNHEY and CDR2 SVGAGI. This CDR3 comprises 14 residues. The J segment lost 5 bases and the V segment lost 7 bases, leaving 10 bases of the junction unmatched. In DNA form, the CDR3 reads TGTGCCAGCATAGGCTCCGGACAGGCTTATGGCTACACCTTC. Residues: CASIGSGQAYGYTF.

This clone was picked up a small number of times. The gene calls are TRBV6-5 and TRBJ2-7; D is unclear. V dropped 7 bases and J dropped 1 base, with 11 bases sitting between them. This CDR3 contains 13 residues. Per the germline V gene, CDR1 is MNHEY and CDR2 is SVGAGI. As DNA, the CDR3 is TGTGCCAGCACTTATAGTTTTTCCTACGAGCAGTACTTC. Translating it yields CASTYSFSYEQYF.

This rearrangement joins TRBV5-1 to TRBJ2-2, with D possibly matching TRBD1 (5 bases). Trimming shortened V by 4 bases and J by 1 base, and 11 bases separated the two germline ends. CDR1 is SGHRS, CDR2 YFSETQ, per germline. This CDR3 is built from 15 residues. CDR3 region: CASSPDIWNTGELFF. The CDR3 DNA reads TGCGCCAGCAGCCCGGACATATGGAACACCGGGGAGCTGTTTTTT.